This T cell receptor beta chain comes out of a study of somatic mutations in cytotoxic T cells in rheumatoid arthritis. Germline V gene lookup returns CDR1 SGHNT and CDR2 YYREEE (reference sequence). The CDR3 consists of 16 residues. Trimming cost V 3 bases and J 5 bases, with 20 bases left between them. In this sample, this clone turned up once. Generated by immunoSEQ multiplex PCR, the TCRdb table keeps only in-frame clones and is missing some. The repertoire holds 20,000 or so clones, with about four fifths as singletons. The clonotype comes from an adult with rheumatoid arthritis. The chain carries TRBV5-4 and TRBJ2-5; D might be TRBD1 or TRBD2, each matching 6 bases. Sequenced: CD8+ T cells sorted from blood. The CDR3: CASSSGEGGTGETQYF. CDR3 DNA: TGTGCCAGCAGCTCGGGAGAAGGGGGTACGGGGGAGACCCAGTACTTC.